Sequencing of this T cell receptor beta chain was carried out in a study of blood T cell repertoires in COVID-19. The method was immunoSEQ multiplex PCR; TCRdb's version includes in-frame clones alone and lacks a portion of them. Found here are approximately 190,000 clones, about four fifths of them singletons; the top ten hold 5.1%. The CDR3 totals 16 residues. CDR1 and CDR2 (germline): MNHEY, SVGEGT. Losses at the gene ends were 0 bases for V and 2 bases for J; bases not matched to a gene: 4. The sequencing sample was made of peripheral blood. J is TRBJ2-5 and V is TRBV6-2 or TRBV6-3; 9 nucleotides line up with TRBD2. This receptor was obtained from an older woman with active or convalescent COVID-19. The CDR3 sequence: CASSYSGGRGQETQYF. The CDR3 bases are TGTGCCAGCAGTTACTCGGGCGGGAGGGGGCAAGAGACCCAGTACTTC.